One sample yielded the 23 T cell receptor beta chains listed below, sequenced in a study of blood T cell repertoires in COVID-19. The protocol was immunoSEQ multiplex PCR, while the TCRdb copy is restricted to in-frame clones and leaves out a portion. This table has about 74,000 clones, about 88% appearing once. Sequenced input: peripheral blood. These receptors came from a man aged 70-80 years with active or convalescent COVID-19.

In its sample, this clone was seen once. The chain uses TRBV2 and TRBJ2-3, with D hard to call. The V end was cut by 1 base, the J end by 6 bases, with 11 bases between. The CDR3 is 14 amino acids. Germline CDR1 reads SNHLY; CDR2 reads FYNNEI. CDR3 loop: CASSEEFAPDTQYF. DNA of the CDR3: TGTGCCAGCAGTGAAGAGTTCGCGCCGGATACGCAGTATTTT.

Regarding this clone: At the DNA level, this CDR3 is encoded by other sequences in the same sample as well. V usage is TRBV19 and J usage is TRBJ1-5; 9 positions agree with TRBD1. Unmatched junction bases numbered 2, after V lost 5 bases and J lost 6 bases. This CDR3 comprises 13 residues. The germline V gene encodes CDR1 LNHDA and CDR2 SQIVND (reference sequence). CDR3 protein: CASSGTGRQPQHF. The CDR3 region has the DNA TGTGCCAGTAGTGGGACAGGGCGTCAGCCCCAGCATTTT.

CDR3 nucleotide sequence: TGTGCCAGTAGTGAAAGGACAGTTGCAACTAATGAAAAACTGTTTTTT. Translating gives CASSERTVATNEKLFF. This rearrangement joins TRBV19 to TRBJ1-4, with D perhaps matching TRBD1 (6 bases). The V gene lost 5 bases and the J gene lost 0 bases, with 13 bases spanning the gap. CDR3 size: 16 residues. CDR1 and CDR2 (germline): LNHDA, SQIVND (reference sequence).

This chain connects TRBV6-6 to TRBJ1-6, with D hard to call. The CDR3 is 13 residues long. Germline values: CDR1 MNHNY, CDR2 SVGAGI (reference sequence). Trimming shortened V by 4 bases and J by 12 bases, and 13 bases separated the two germline ends. The CDR3 DNA sequence: TGTGCCAGCAGTTCTTCCGTGTCAGGACCCCTCCACTTT. It specifies CASSSSVSGPLHF.

V gene TRBV4-2 combines with J gene TRBJ2-1, with D hard to call. Germline V lookup: CDR1 LGHNA, CDR2 YNFKEQ. The V end lost 0 bases, the J end lost 0 bases, and 9 bases lay between the germline ends. CDR3 length: 16 amino acids. Written as DNA, the CDR3 is TGTGCCAGCAGCCAAGAGAACACCCCCTCCTACAATGAGCAGTTCTTC. Protein: CASSQENTPSYNEQFF.

The chain couples TRBV7-9 to TRBJ1-1; D gene ambiguous. Germline V gene data show CDR1 as SEHNR and CDR2 as FQNEAQ (reference sequence). Trimming took off 6 bases at V and 0 bases at J, with 8 bases between the two ends. This CDR3 contains 13 residues. CDR3 in DNA: TGTGCCAGCAGTCAAAACATGAACACTGAAGCTTTCTTT. It codes for CASSQNMNTEAFF.

The chain's CDR3 is CSVQPRERAGGYTF. The CDR3 DNA reads as TGCAGCGTTCAGCCCCGGGAGCGAGCGGGCGGCTACACCTTC. V is TRBV29-1 and J is TRBJ1-2; D unclear. Germline V gives CDR1 SQVTM, CDR2 ANQGSEA. The CDR3 has 14 amino acids. Trimming removed 5 bases at V and 8 bases at J, with 21 bases between.

This rearrangement joins TRBV7-9 to TRBJ2-3; TRBD2 agrees at 11 bases. V trimming: 6 bases; J trimming: 1 base; junction bases outside the gene matches: 6. CDR3 length: 16 amino acids. Germline V gene sequence: CDR1 SEHNR, CDR2 FQNEAQ (reference sequence). CDR3 nucleotides: TGTGCCAGCAGACAGGGACTAGCGGCCGGCACAGATACGCAGTATTTT. Residues: CASRQGLAAGTDTQYF.

The chain carries TRBV29-1 and TRBJ2-1, with TRBD2 matching over 8 bases. J gave up 4 bases and V 5 bases, and 16 bases lay outside the gene matches. Germline V CDR1 and CDR2: SQVTM, ANQGSEA. The CDR3 totals 17 residues. CDR3 protein: CSVKSRRVAGIYNEQFF. For the CDR3, the DNA is TGCAGCGTTAAGTCCAGAAGAGTAGCGGGAATATACAATGAGCAGTTCTTC.

The V and J genes are TRBV28 and TRBJ1-5; possible D gene TRBD1, 6 bases. This CDR3 has 16 amino acids. V gave up 5 bases and J gave up 2 bases, with 16 bases separating them. CDR1 and CDR2 from the germline V gene are MDHEN and SYDVKM. The CDR3 spells CASSAYTGLGNQPQHF. The CDR3 DNA reads as TGTGCCAGCAGTGCGTACACAGGGTTAGGCAATCAGCCCCAGCATTTT.

The chain carries TRBV7-9 and TRBJ2-1; a possible D gene is TRBD2 (6 bases). The CDR3 is made up of 15 amino acids. Per the germline V gene, CDR1 is SEHNR and CDR2 is FQNEAQ (reference sequence). V shed 5 bases and J shed 3 bases, with 14 bases lying between them. As DNA, the CDR3 is TGTGCCAGCAGCCAAGGAGCGGGCCGCTACAATGAGCAGTTCTTC. It specifies CASSQGAGRYNEQFF. Full variable domain (outside the CDR3, taken from reference TRBV7-9 and TRBJ2-1): DTGVSQNPRHKITKRGQNVTFRCDPISEHNRLYWYRQTLGQGPEFLTYFQNEAQLEKSRLLSDRFSAERPKGSFSTLEIQRTEQGDSAMYLCASSQGAGRYNEQFFGPGTRLTVL.

CDR3 DNA: TGTGCCAGCCAGAGGGCGTACAATGAAAAACTGTTTTTT. Its protein product is CASQRAYNEKLFF. This chain joins TRBV6-5 and TRBJ1-4; the D is unclear. Germline-derived CDR1 and CDR2 are MNHEY and SVGAGI. This CDR3 region has 13 residues. Trimming cost V 8 bases and J 5 bases, with 12 bases left between them.

There are a few counts of this clone. V gene TRBV9 combines with J gene TRBJ2-1, with 11 bases aligning to TRBD2. The CDR3 is 15 amino acids. The V and J ends lost 6 bases and 4 bases, in that order; junction bases with no gene match: 6. Looked up from germline, CDR1 is SGDLS and CDR2 is YYNGEE. CDR3 residues: CASNRGTSGYNEQFF. DNA of the CDR3: TGTGCCAGCAATCGTGGGACTAGCGGTTACAATGAGCAGTTCTTC.

The chain links TRBV6-6 to TRBJ1-6; 9 positions match TRBD1. Unmatched junction bases numbered 10, after V lost 5 bases and J lost 11 bases. Germline V CDR1 and CDR2: MNHNY, SVGAGI (reference sequence). CDR3 size: 15 residues. The CDR3 loop is CASSQQGARRPPLHF. CDR3 coding DNA: TGTGCCAGCAGTCAACAGGGGGCGCGAAGGCCACCCCTCCACTTT.

This chain links TRBV30 with TRBJ2-7; D might be TRBD2 (6 bases). Looked up from germline, CDR1 is GTSNPN and CDR2 is SVGIG (reference sequence). Trimming cost V 3 bases and J 0 bases, with 12 bases left between them. There are 14 residues in the CDR3. The CDR3 coding sequence is TGTGCCTGGAGGATAGGAGGGTCCTCCTACGAGCAGTACTTC. This translates into CAWRIGGSSYEQYF.

The V call is TRBV11-2, the J call TRBJ1-2; 7 nucleotides align to TRBD1. The V and J ends lost 4 bases and 4 bases, in that order; junction bases with no gene match: 9. The CDR3 is 15 amino acids. CDR1 and CDR2 (germline): SGHAT, FQNNGV. CDR3 in amino acids: CASSSQKGQFYGYTF. CDR3 nucleotide sequence: TGTGCCAGCAGCTCTCAAAAGGGACAGTTCTATGGCTACACCTTC.

This clone showed up just a few times. The chain carries TRBV5-1 and TRBJ1-5; D is perhaps TRBD1 (5 bases). The length of the CDR3 is 20 residues. The V gene's germline CDR1 is SGHRS and CDR2 YFSETQ. V was clipped by 4 bases and J by 9 bases, with 35 bases between them. The CDR3 bases are TGCGCCAGCAGCCCATCCCCGGACGAGACAGACATTTGGGGCCCGATGCCCCAGCATTTT. It codes for CASSPSPDETDIWGPMPQHF. Drawing the rest from reference TRBV5-1 and TRBJ1-5, the complete variable domain is KAGVTQTPRYLIKTRGQQVTLSCSPISGHRSVSWYQQTPGQGLQFLFEYFSETQRNKGNFPGRFSGRQFSNSRSEMNVSTLELGDSALYLCASSPSPDETDIWGPMPQHFGDGTRLSIL.

This chain uses TRBV7-9 with TRBJ1-6; possible D gene TRBD1, 6 bases. The V gene's germline CDR1 is SEHNR and CDR2 FQNEAQ (reference sequence). The V end was cut by 4 bases, the J end by 9 bases, with 19 bases between. The CDR3 covers 16 residues. The CDR3 DNA reads as TGTGCCAGCAGCTCCAACAGGGTGATCGGCGGTTCACCCCTCCACTTT. Protein product: CASSSNRVIGGSPLHF.

This chain joins TRBV27 and TRBJ1-4; D possibly corresponds to TRBD1 (5 bases). Germline V gene sequence: CDR1 MNHEY, CDR2 SMNVEV (reference sequence). The germline V and J ends were trimmed by 5 bases and 5 bases, with 18 bases remaining between them. This CDR3 spans 16 amino acids. Here the CDR3 reads CASSPYGPGENEKLFF. As DNA, the CDR3 is TGTGCCAGCAGTCCCTATGGACCGGGGGAAAATGAAAAACTGTTTTTT.

The chain couples TRBV19 to TRBJ2-1; TRBD2 matches 7 bases. The V gene's germline CDR1 is LNHDA and CDR2 SQIVND (reference sequence). V gave up 7 bases and J gave up 4 bases; unmatched junction bases: 10. The CDR3 is 15 residues long. The CDR3 here is CASTDLAVGYNEQFF. The CDR3 region has the DNA TGTGCCAGTACCGATCTAGCGGTAGGATACAATGAGCAGTTCTTC.

V and J are TRBV6-2 or TRBV6-3 and TRBJ2-3; 10 nucleotides align to TRBD2. V dropped 6 bases and J dropped 0; count of bases not matched to a gene: 9. Per the germline V gene, CDR1 is MNHEY and CDR2 is SVGEGT. The CDR3 spans 17 residues. CDR3 sequence (DNA): TGTGCCAGCAGCAGCCCGGGACTAGCGTTTAGCACAGATACGCAGTATTTT. It specifies CASSSPGLAFSTDTQYF.

This clone appeared a single time. The V call is TRBV28, the J call TRBJ1-2; TRBD1 might be the D (6 bases). The CDR3 totals 14 residues. Trimming shortened V by 4 bases and J by 7 bases, and 16 bases separated the two germline ends. The V gene's germline CDR1 is MDHEN and CDR2 SYDVKM. The CDR3 DNA sequence: TGTGCCAGCAGTTCTCAGGGGAGTAGTGGTGGCTACACCTTC. It translates to CASSSQGSSGGYTF.

Here the CDR3 DNA reads TGTGCCAGCAGCATCGGGACACGTATTAATTCACCCCTCCACTTT. It specifies CASSIGTRINSPLHF. V and J are TRBV3-1 (or the pseudogene TRBV3-2) and TRBJ1-6; D is perhaps TRBD1 (6 bases). CDR1 and CDR2 (germline): LGHDT, YNNKEL (reference sequence). This CDR3 contains 15 residues. Trimming shortened V by 5 bases and J by 6 bases, and 14 bases separated the two germline ends.